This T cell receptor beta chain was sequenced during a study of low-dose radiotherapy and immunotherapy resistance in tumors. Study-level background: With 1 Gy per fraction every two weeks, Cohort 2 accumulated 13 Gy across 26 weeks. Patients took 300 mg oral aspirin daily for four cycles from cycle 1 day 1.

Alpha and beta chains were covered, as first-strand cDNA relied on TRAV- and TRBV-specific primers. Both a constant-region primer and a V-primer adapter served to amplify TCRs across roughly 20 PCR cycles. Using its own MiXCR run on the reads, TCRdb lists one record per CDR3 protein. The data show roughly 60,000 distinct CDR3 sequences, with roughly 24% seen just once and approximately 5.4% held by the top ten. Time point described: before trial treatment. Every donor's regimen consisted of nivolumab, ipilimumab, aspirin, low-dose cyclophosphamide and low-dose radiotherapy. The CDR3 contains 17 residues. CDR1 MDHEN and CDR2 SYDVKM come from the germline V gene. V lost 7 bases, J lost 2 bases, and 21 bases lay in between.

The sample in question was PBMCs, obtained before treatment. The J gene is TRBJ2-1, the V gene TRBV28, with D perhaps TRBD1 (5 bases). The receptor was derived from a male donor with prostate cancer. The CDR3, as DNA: TGTGCCAGCAACTCCCGTTGGAGCCAGGGCACCTACAATGAGCAGTTCTTC. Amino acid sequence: CASNSRWSQGTYNEQFF.